Following are 26 T cell receptor beta chains from one sample sequenced in a study of CD8+ T cells in alopecia areata (dated by TCRdb to the late 2010s). The library was produced with the immunoSEQ multiplex PCR assay. To provide template for TCR sequencing, every sample had RNA extracted and reverse transcribed into cDNA. Entries here come from immuneACCESS through TCRdb and include only in-frame sequences with V and J called. Some clones fail to appear in such tables; in the studies checked, an unresolved V gene covers under half of the shortfall, and the cause of the remainder is unknown. In this sample the table shows 200,000 to 250,000 clones, about two fifths of which occur a single time. The top ten hold around 0.48% of the sample. The treatment or condition label on this specimen signifies: oral pan-JAK inhibitor, 5-10 mg twice daily. The sample was CD4+ T cells sorted from blood, taken around week 30, from a patient treated with tofacitinib. The receptors here all came from a human donor with alopecia areata.

The chain carries TRBV11-2 and TRBJ2-3; 7 bases line up with TRBD2. CDR1 and CDR2 (germline): SGHAT, FQNNGV. V lost 5 bases, J lost 1 base, and 9 bases stayed unmatched. This CDR3 region has 16 residues. CDR3 nucleotide sequence: TGTGCCAGCAGCCCTGCCGGGGGGTCCCGCACAGATACGCAGTATTTT. As protein: CASSPAGGSRTDTQYF.

The chain combines TRBV6-6 with TRBJ1-1; D uncertain. Trimming cost V 5 bases and J 1 base, with 8 bases left between them. The CDR3 is 13 amino acids. Germline CDR1 and CDR2: MNHNY and SVGAGI (reference sequence). This CDR3 is CASSRLGNTEAFF. Here the CDR3 DNA reads TGTGCCAGCAGTCGGCTAGGGAACACTGAAGCTTTCTTT.

The V and J genes are TRBV7-9 and TRBJ2-4; D perhaps matches TRBD1 (6 bases). V gave up 5 bases and J gave up 0 bases, with 17 bases separating them. Looked up from germline, CDR1 is SEHNR and CDR2 is FQNEAQ (reference sequence). The CDR3 length is 17 residues. The CDR3: CASSHLTGTLAKNIQYF. The CDR3 coding sequence is TGTGCCAGCAGCCATCTGACAGGAACCTTAGCCAAAAACATTCAGTACTTC.

This clone appeared a few times. The chain recombines TRBV25-1 with TRBJ2-1; D could derive from TRBD1 or TRBD2 (7 bases each). V was clipped by 11 bases and J by 2 bases, with 28 bases between them. The CDR3 is 18 residues long. The germline CDR1 and CDR2 sequences are MGHDK and SYGVNS. CDR3 DNA: TGTGCCTCAGGGGGGGACGCGCTAGCCCGACAGCCCTACAATGAGCAGTTCTTC. It specifies CASGGDALARQPYNEQFF.

The J gene is TRBJ2-6, the V gene TRBV9; maybe TRBD1 (6 bases). Trimming left V 0 bases short and J 1 base short, with 11 bases between. CDR3 size: 17 residues. Germline V gives CDR1 SGDLS, CDR2 YYNGEE. CDR3 protein: CASSVGGRRSGANVLTF. The CDR3 DNA is TGTGCCAGCAGCGTAGGGGGGCGCCGGTCTGGGGCCAACGTCCTGACTTTC.

The V call is TRBV9, the J call TRBJ1-2; no clear D. Trimming shortened V by 3 bases and J by 4 bases, and 10 bases separated the two germline ends. The germline gives CDR1 SGDLS, CDR2 YYNGEE. The CDR3 is made up of 13 amino acids. The CDR3 bases are TGTGCCAGCAGCGCGAGCAGTTCCTATGGCTACACCTTC. Translating it yields CASSASSSYGYTF.

The rearrangement links TRBV6-1 to TRBJ2-7, with D perhaps matching TRBD1 (6 bases). Germline CDR1 reads MNHNS; CDR2 reads SASEGT. V shed 4 bases and J shed 4 bases, with 17 bases lying between them. The CDR3 runs to 15 residues. The CDR3 here is CASSVEGHFTYEQYF. The DNA of the CDR3 is TGTGCCAGCAGTGTCGAGGGACACTTCACTTACGAGCAGTACTTC.

The V call is TRBV2, the J call TRBJ1-2; D is perhaps TRBD1 (5 bases). V lost 1 base and J 4 bases, leaving 16 bases between the germline ends. The CDR3 extends over 16 amino acids. In germline, CDR1 is SNHLY, CDR2 FYNNEI. CDR3 in DNA: TGTGCCAGCAGTGAAGGACAGAAGGTTGGTGGCTATGGCTACACCTTC. It yields the protein CASSEGQKVGGYGYTF.

The rearrangement joins TRBV28 to TRBJ2-7; D unclear. V dropped 10 bases and J dropped 0 bases, with 19 bases sitting between them. The germline gives CDR1 MDHEN, CDR2 SYDVKM. CDR3 length: 15 residues. In nucleotides, the CDR3 is TGTGCCACCGCCTCTCCTTTGGGCTTCTCCTACGAGCAGTACTTC. Protein product: CATASPLGFSYEQYF.

As regards this clone: One junction end disagrees with the germline gene, perhaps due to a read error. The chain has TRBV29-1 and TRBJ1-1; 9 bases agree with TRBD1. There are 13 residues in the CDR3. CDR1 SQVTM and CDR2 ANQGSEA come from the germline V gene. CDR3 residues: CSAEQGAPGEAFF. CDR3 nucleotides: TGCAGCGCTGAACAGGGGGCGCCAGGTGAAGCTTTCTTT.

The V gene is TRBV7-6, the J gene TRBJ2-6; D is unclear. The germline V gene encodes CDR1 SGHVS and CDR2 FNYEAQ. The ends were cut back, 5 bases at V and 0 bases at J, with 17 bases in the middle. This CDR3 is built from 18 residues. CDR3 in amino acids: CASSPGPSTSSGANVLTF. As DNA, the CDR3 is TGTGCCAGCAGCCCCGGACCCTCCACCAGCTCTGGGGCCAACGTCCTGACTTTC.

V usage is TRBV6-5 and J usage is TRBJ2-1, with D perhaps being TRBD1 or TRBD2 (5 bases each). V dropped 10 bases and J dropped 8 bases, with 21 bases sitting between them. Germline V gene data show CDR1 as MNHEY and CDR2 as SVGAGI. CDR3 length: 14 amino acids. The DNA for the CDR3 is TGTGCCACGGGTGGGGGAACCTCGGGACATGAGCAGTTCTTC. Translating it yields CATGGGTSGHEQFF.

This chain joins TRBV11-2 and TRBJ2-3; 8 positions match TRBD2. V shed 2 bases and J 6 bases; nucleotides not matched to a gene: 13. CDR3 length: 17 amino acids. Germline CDR1 is SGHAT and CDR2 is FQNNGV. The CDR3 loop is CASSLSLAGRGTDTQYF. The CDR3 coding sequence is TGTGCCAGCAGCTTATCCTTAGCGGGGAGGGGAACGGATACGCAGTATTTT.

The V and J genes are TRBV7-9 and TRBJ1-2, with D unclear. Germline lookup yields CDR1 SEHNR and CDR2 FQNEAQ (reference sequence). This CDR3 has 14 amino acids. Trimming cost V 6 bases and J 3 bases, with 14 bases left between them. The chain's CDR3 is CASSLDLVDYGYTF. Here the CDR3 DNA reads TGTGCCAGCAGTCTAGATTTGGTAGACTATGGCTACACCTTC. Supplemented by reference TRBV7-9 and TRBJ1-2, the full variable domain reads DTGVSQNPRHKITKRGQNVTFRCDPISEHNRLYWYRQTLGQGPEFLTYFQNEAQLEKSRLLSDRFSAERPKGSFSTLEIQRTEQGDSAMYLCASSLDLVDYGYTFGSGTRLTVV.

This chain links TRBV6-6 with TRBJ2-3, with D possibly matching TRBD1 (6 bases). The CDR3 loop spans 12 amino acids. Between the trimmed V and J ends, which lost 2 bases and 10 bases, there was a span of 10 bases. Germline CDR1 reads MNHNY; CDR2 reads SVGAGI (reference sequence). CDR3 in DNA: TGTGCCAGCAGTTACAAGGGGGTTGCGCAGTATTTT. As protein: CASSYKGVAQYF.

This clone has a handful of counts. The chain is built from TRBV29-1 and TRBJ2-5; D gene uncertain. Trimming shortened V by 3 bases and J by 3 bases, and 8 bases separated the two germline ends. The CDR3 length is 12 residues. Germline-derived CDR1 and CDR2 are SQVTM and ANQGSEA. The CDR3 DNA reads as TGCAGCGTTGAGAGTCCAAAAGAGACCCAGTACTTC. Its translation: CSVESPKETQYF.

This chain uses TRBV29-1 with TRBJ1-5; 8 positions match TRBD1. The V gene end was trimmed by 6 bases and the J gene end by 1 base; junction bases not matched to a gene: 2. Germline CDR1 and CDR2: SQVTM and ANQGSEA. The CDR3 extends over 13 amino acids. CDR3 sequence reads: CSVGDRSNQPQHF. Written as DNA, the CDR3 is TGCAGCGTGGGGGACAGGAGCAATCAGCCCCAGCATTTT.

This clone has only one observation. In DNA form, the CDR3 reads TGTGCCTGGAGGTATGGGCAGCCTCAAGAGACCCAGTACTTC. Its translation is CAWRYGQPQETQYF. This chain joins TRBV30 and TRBJ2-7; no definite D call. Near its end, the DNA agrees better with TRBJ2-5, so the J call may be wrong. The length of the CDR3 is 14 residues. CDR1 GTSNPN and CDR2 SVGIG come from the germline V gene (reference sequence).

This sequence joins TRBV30 and TRBJ2-3, with TRBD2 matching over 10 bases. This CDR3 is 16 amino acids long. Germline V gives CDR1 GTSNPN, CDR2 SVGIG (reference sequence). V lost 4 bases, J lost 10 bases, and 17 bases stayed unmatched. CDR3: CAWKGASGSLNHAQYF. The CDR3 bases are TGTGCCTGGAAGGGTGCTAGCGGGAGTCTGAATCATGCGCAGTATTTT.

This clone was found a few times. V gene TRBV29-1 combines with J gene TRBJ2-2, with D unresolved. This CDR3 has 14 residues. Germline CDR1 reads SQVTM; CDR2 reads ANQGSEA. V was clipped by 4 bases and J by 5 bases, with 14 bases between them. The CDR3 sequence is CSVVSILGTGELFF. In nucleotides, the CDR3 is TGCAGCGTTGTTTCGATTTTAGGGACCGGGGAGCTGTTTTTT.

The chain uses TRBV20-1 and TRBJ2-7; D remains unclear. The germline V gene has CDR1 DFQATT and CDR2 SNEGSKA (reference sequence). The CDR3 extends over 11 amino acids. Trimming cost V 2 bases and J 4 bases, with 6 bases left between them. The CDR3 nucleotides read TGCAGTGCTAGATCCCGGTACGAGCAGTACTTC. Protein product: CSARSRYEQYF.

The chain employs TRBV19 and TRBJ1-2; 7 bases line up with TRBD1. Germline CDR1 is LNHDA and CDR2 is SQIVND (reference sequence). With V trimmed by 7 bases and J by 3 bases, 8 bases remained unmatched. The CDR3 has 14 residues. The DNA for the CDR3 is TGTGCCAGTAACAACCCAGGACAGGACTATGGCTACACCTTC. Translated, it gives CASNNPGQDYGYTF. Full variable domain (rest looked up from reference TRBV19 and TRBJ1-2): DGGITQSPKYLFRKEGQNVTLSCEQNLNHDAMYWYRQDPGQGLRLIYYSQIVNDFQKGDIAEGYSVSREKKESFPLTVTSAQKNPTAFYLCASNNPGQDYGYTFGSGTRLTVV.

CDR3: CAWSPGIYGGSYEQYF. The CDR3 region has the DNA TGTGCCTGGAGTCCAGGAATCTATGGGGGCTCCTACGAGCAGTACTTC. The gene calls are TRBV30 and TRBJ2-7; D may match TRBD1 or TRBD2 (5 bases each). CDR1 and CDR2 (germline): GTSNPN, SVGIG (reference sequence). The CDR3 covers 16 residues. Between the trimmed V and J ends, which lost 2 bases and 0 bases, there was a span of 17 bases.

This chain connects TRBV4-2 to TRBJ1-3; D is uncertain. Germline CDR1 is LGHNA and CDR2 is YNFKEQ. V was pared by 5 bases and J by 0 bases, with 11 bases between. The CDR3 consists of 15 residues. The CDR3 region is CASSGSRSSGNTIYF. Written as DNA, the CDR3 is TGTGCCAGCAGCGGCTCCAGGAGCTCTGGAAACACCATATATTTT.

The chain employs TRBV7-9 and TRBJ2-5; D gene ambiguous. The germline V gene has CDR1 SEHNR and CDR2 FQNEAQ (reference sequence). Trimming pared 7 bases from V and 3 bases from J, leaving 6 bases between. The CDR3 contains 11 residues. The DNA of the CDR3 is TGTGCCAGCATGCGTAAAGAGACCCAGTACTTC. Translating gives CASMRKETQYF.

This chain uses TRBV29-1 with TRBJ1-2; D possibly corresponds to TRBD1 (5 bases). This CDR3 region has 15 residues. CDR1 and CDR2 from the germline V gene are SQVTM and ANQGSEA. V lost 4 bases and J lost 4, with 19 bases in between. CDR3 amino acids: CSVASPGPLSYGYTF. Here the CDR3 DNA reads TGCAGCGTTGCGTCTCCGGGACCCCTAAGCTATGGCTACACCTTC.